These 13 T cell receptor beta chains share one sample of origin, sequenced in a study of shared clonotypes between healthy human individuals. Method: immunoSEQ multiplex PCR; TCRdb's copy keeps in-frame clones and lacks some. The data show hundreds of thousands of clones, around 96% seen once. Terminally differentiated effector memory CD45RA+ cells were excluded from the naive CD8 cells, which were CD45RO-negative and positively selected for CCR7. Sequencing was done on a sample of naive CD8+ T cells sorted from blood. The receptors come from a woman aged 25 to 39 in good health.

This sequence joins TRBV6-1 and TRBJ1-4; a possible D gene is TRBD1 (6 bases). V gave up 4 bases and J gave up 3 bases, with 15 bases separating them. Germline loops: CDR1 MNHNS, CDR2 SASEGT. There are 16 residues in the CDR3. DNA for the CDR3: TGTGCCAGCAGTGCTCGTCGGGGGCTGTCTAATGAAAAACTGTTTTTT. It specifies CASSARRGLSNEKLFF.

The chain combines TRBV6-6 with TRBJ2-5, with 7 bases lining up with TRBD2. The V gene end was trimmed by 7 bases and the J gene end by 1 base; junction bases not matched to a gene: 3. CDR1 is MNHNY and CDR2 is SVGAGI in the germline V gene (reference sequence). The CDR3 totals 13 residues. CDR3 coding DNA: TGTGCCAGCACTGGGAGGGCCCAAGAGACCCAGTACTTC. Translation: CASTGRAQETQYF.

The rearrangement links TRBV27 to TRBJ2-3; D unresolved. V was shortened by 5 bases and J by 2 bases, with 8 bases between the two germline ends. The CDR3 spans 13 residues. Germline V gene data show CDR1 as MNHEY and CDR2 as SMNVEV (reference sequence). CDR3 in amino acids: CASSLPDTDTQYF. Here the CDR3 DNA reads TGTGCCAGCAGTCTCCCCGACACAGATACGCAGTATTTT.

The chain combines TRBV27 with TRBJ2-1, with TRBD2 matching over 10 bases. Germline CDR1 reads MNHEY; CDR2 reads SMNVEV (reference sequence). Trimming took 2 bases from V and 9 from J; bases not matched to a gene: 10. The CDR3 is 16 residues long. CDR3 sequence (DNA): TGTGCCAGCAGTTTACCAGCGGGAGGGCCTTTTGTTGAGCAGTTCTTC. Translation: CASSLPAGGPFVEQFF.

This clone was counted a single time. The chain employs TRBV5-1 and TRBJ2-5; TRBD2 is a possible D gene (5 bases). V was cut by 7 bases and J by 4 bases, with 20 bases left in between. The CDR3 sequence is 15 residues long. From germline, CDR1 is SGHRS and CDR2 YFSETQ. The CDR3 region is CASRYRPSAGETQYF. The CDR3 nucleotides are TGCGCCAGCCGATATCGACCGAGTGCGGGAGAGACCCAGTACTTC.

The chain links TRBV5-4 to TRBJ2-5; 9 bases are a match to TRBD1. The J call could be wrong; TRBJ2-7 is a better fit for the DNA end. Germline CDR1 SGHNT, CDR2 YYREEE (reference sequence). The CDR3 length is 16 residues. CDR3: CASSRTGTGFSYEQYF. CDR3 in DNA: TGTGCCAGCAGCAGAACCGGGACAGGGTTTTCCTACGAGCAGTACTTC.

The chain carries TRBV2 and TRBJ2-1; D is perhaps TRBD2 (7 bases). The CDR3 is made up of 17 amino acids. V lost 0 bases and J 4 bases, leaving 16 bases between the germline ends. CDR1 is SNHLY and CDR2 is FYNNEI in the germline V gene. The CDR3 reads CASSEALRGGPYNEQFF. The DNA of the CDR3 is TGTGCCAGCAGTGAAGCGCTCCGCGGGGGCCCTTACAATGAGCAGTTCTTC.

This clone was observed once. This chain uses TRBV19 with TRBJ2-1; D remains ambiguous. Trimming pared 1 base from V and 6 bases from J, leaving 13 bases between. The CDR3 loop spans 15 amino acids. Per germline, CDR1 LNHDA and CDR2 SQIVND (reference sequence). CDR3 DNA sequence: TGTGCCAGTAGTATAGTCCCTGGGTTCACCAATGAGCAGTTCTTC. Translating gives CASSIVPGFTNEQFF.

This clone was detected only once. V is TRBV7-6 and J is TRBJ1-4, with TRBD1 as a possible D gene (5 bases). The ends were cut back, 5 bases at V and 2 bases at J, with 18 bases in the middle. Germline V CDR1 and CDR2: SGHVS, FNYEAQ. The CDR3 is made up of 17 amino acids. The CDR3 nucleotides read TGTGCCAGCAGCCGGCCGCCAGGGAGGTCGACTAATGAAAAACTGTTTTTT. Translating gives CASSRPPGRSTNEKLFF.

The chain employs TRBV27 and TRBJ2-1; 9 nucleotides line up with TRBD2. CDR1 MNHEY and CDR2 SMNVEV come from the germline V gene (reference sequence). Unmatched junction bases numbered 12, after V lost 6 bases and J lost 9 bases. The CDR3 spans 15 residues. CDR3 in amino acids: CASSPRLAGMGEQFF. CDR3 nucleotides: TGTGCCAGCAGCCCCCGGCTAGCGGGAATGGGTGAGCAGTTCTTC.

The chain links TRBV28 to TRBJ2-3, with TRBD1 as a possible D gene (5 bases). The CDR3 is made up of 14 amino acids. Germline assignment: CDR1 MDHEN and CDR2 SYDVKM. Trimming left V 8 bases short and J 2 bases short, with 14 bases between. CDR3 sequence reads: CASSRQKITDTQYF. The CDR3 DNA follows: TGTGCCAGCTCCAGACAGAAGATCACAGATACGCAGTATTTT.

V gene TRBV7-9 combines with J gene TRBJ2-6, with 9 bases matching TRBD2. V lost 7 bases, J lost 2 bases, and 3 bases stayed unmatched. Germline CDR1 is SEHNR and CDR2 is FQNEAQ (reference sequence). CDR3 length: 15 amino acids. The CDR3 reads CASTAGGTGANVLTF. In nucleotides, the CDR3 is TGTGCCAGCACCGCGGGAGGGACTGGGGCCAACGTCCTGACTTTC. The whole variable domain, remainder taken from reference TRBV7-9 and TRBJ2-6, is DTGVSQNPRHKITKRGQNVTFRCDPISEHNRLYWYRQTLGQGPEFLTYFQNEAQLEKSRLLSDRFSAERPKGSFSTLEIQRTEQGDSAMYLCASTAGGTGANVLTFGAGSRLTVL.

The chain uses TRBV2 and TRBJ2-1; TRBD2 aligns across 13 bases. V lost 7 bases, J lost 8 bases, and 2 bases stayed unmatched. The germline V gene encodes CDR1 SNHLY and CDR2 FYNNEI. The CDR3 is 13 residues long. The CDR3 bases are TGTGCCAGCACCGGACTAGCGGGAGATGAGCAGTTCTTC. Translated, it gives CASTGLAGDEQFF.